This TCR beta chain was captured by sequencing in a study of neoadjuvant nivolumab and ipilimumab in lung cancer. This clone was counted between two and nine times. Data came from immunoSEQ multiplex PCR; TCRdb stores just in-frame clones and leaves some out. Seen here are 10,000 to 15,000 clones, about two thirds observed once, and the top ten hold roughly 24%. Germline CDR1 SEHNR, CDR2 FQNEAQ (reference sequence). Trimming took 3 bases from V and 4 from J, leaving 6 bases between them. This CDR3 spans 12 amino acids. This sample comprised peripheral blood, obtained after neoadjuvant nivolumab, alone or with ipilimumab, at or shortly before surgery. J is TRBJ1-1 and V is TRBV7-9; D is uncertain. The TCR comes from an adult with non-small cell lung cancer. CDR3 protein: CASSFPGTEAFF. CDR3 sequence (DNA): TGTGCCAGCAGCTTTCCTGGCACTGAAGCTTTCTTT.